Presented here are 7 T cell receptor gamma chains from one specimen sequenced in a study of gamma-delta T cells after stem cell transplantation. TCRdb reran clone calling via CATT on the RT-PCR reads. There are about 1,300 gamma-chain clones in the sample; roughly 65% occur only once, and around 5% lies in the top ten. Sequencing input: gamma-delta T cells. The origin of the receptors is a human donor. It is not recorded whose cells these are; they may come from a transplant donor.

This chain joins TRGV2 and TRGJ1 or TRGJ2. TCRdb gives no J gene; it was assigned here by matching the DNA to germline. V lost 0 bases and J lost 4; bases outside the gene matches: 6. This CDR3 has 14 amino acids. CDR1 is EGSNGY and CDR2 is YDSYNSKV in the germline V gene. The CDR3 DNA sequence: TGTGCCACCTGGGACGGGGCCACCTATTATAAGAAACTCTTT. It codes for CATWDGATYYKKLF.

The chain has TRGV9 and TRGJ1 or TRGJ2. TCRdb records no J gene; here it was assigned by comparing the DNA to germline. Trimming at V came to 1 base and at J to 4 bases, leaving 7 bases not matched to a gene. The CDR3 has 14 residues. Germline V CDR1 and CDR2: GITISATS, ISYDGTV (reference sequence). CDR3 region: CALWEVVPYYKKLF. The CDR3 DNA reads TGTGCCTTGTGGGAGGTCGTGCCGTATTATAAGAAACTCTTT.

J gene TRGJ1 or TRGJ2 was identified, but the V gene was not called. CDR3 size: 14 residues. The chain's CDR3 is CATWDFHPYYKKLF. DNA for the CDR3: TGTGCCACCTGGGATTTCCACCCTTATTATAAGAAACTCTTT.

This chain uses TRGV5 with TRGJ1 or TRGJ2. No J gene was available from TCRdb, and it was assigned here by a germline match of the DNA. CDR1 and CDR2 from the germline V gene are VINAFY and YDVSNSKD. Unmatched junction bases numbered 4, after V lost 2 bases and J lost 0 bases. This CDR3 is built from 14 residues. The CDR3 region is CATWDKENYYKKLF. The DNA for the CDR3 is TGTGCCACCTGGGACAAGGAGAATTATTATAAGAAACTCTTT.

The V and J genes are TRGV2 and TRGJ1 or TRGJ2. The J gene was not available in TCRdb and was assigned here by matching the DNA to germline segments. The ends lost 0 bases at V and 12 bases at J; junction bases unmatched: 5. The CDR3 covers 11 residues. CDR1 and CDR2 from the germline V gene are EGSNGY and YDSYNSKV. CDR3 residues: CATWDGLGKLF. In DNA, the CDR3 is TGTGCCACCTGGGACGGGCTTGGGAAACTCTTT.

This chain's CDR3 is CATWDRPVGYKKLF. The DNA for the CDR3 is TGTGCCACCTGGGACAGGCCCGTCGGGTATAAGAAACTCTTT. Here the J gene is TRGJ1 or TRGJ2 and the V gene is not called. The CDR3 has 14 residues.

This clone was picked up a small number of times. V is TRGV8 and J is TRGJ1 or TRGJ2. Here the J gene was assigned by germline matching of the DNA, as TCRdb has none. The CDR3 has 16 residues. V trimming: 1 base; J trimming: 1 base; junction bases outside the gene matches: 10. Germline lookup yields CDR1 VENAVY and CDR2 YDSYNSRV. The CDR3 DNA sequence: TGTGCCACCTGGGATAGAAGAAGAGAAAATTATTATAAGAAACTCTTT. Its protein product is CATWDRRRENYYKKLF.